One sample yielded the 28 T cell receptor beta chains listed below, sequenced in a study of shared clonotypes between healthy human individuals. Generated by immunoSEQ multiplex PCR, the TCRdb table keeps only in-frame clones and is missing some. The table shows under 1,100,000 clones, with around three quarters occurring only once. The sequenced sample was memory CD4+ T cells from PBMCs. The subset was: CD45RA-negative fraction. These receptor sequences come from a man between 18 and 35 years old in good health. Some clones in this sample may be carry-over from other donors' samples.

This chain uses TRBV7-8 with TRBJ2-7; 7 nucleotides match TRBD2. The CDR3 is 14 residues long. V shed 5 bases, J shed 5 bases, and the junction held 9 bases outside the gene matches. Germline V gene lookup returns CDR1 SGHVS and CDR2 FQNEAQ. The CDR3 sequence is CASSRLGGVHEQYF. CDR3 DNA: TGTGCCAGCAGCCGGCTGGGGGGGGTACACGAGCAGTACTTC.

The V call is TRBV7-2, the J call TRBJ2-1; 10 nucleotides align to TRBD2. The CDR3 is made up of 16 amino acids. Germline V gene lookup returns CDR1 SGHTA and CDR2 FQGNSA. The V and J ends lost 5 bases and 4 bases, in that order; junction bases with no gene match: 8. Here the CDR3 DNA reads TGTGCCAGCAGCCCACCGGGACTAGCGTCTTACAATGAGCAGTTCTTC. As protein: CASSPPGLASYNEQFF.

This clone was recorded many times. This sequence joins TRBV30 and TRBJ2-4, with D perhaps TRBD1 (5 bases). The CDR3 sequence is 16 residues long. Trimming shortened V by 2 bases and J by 3 bases, and 17 bases separated the two germline ends. Germline CDR1 and CDR2: GTSNPN and SVGIG (reference sequence). The CDR3 sequence: CAWSRGLTRGKNIQYF. In DNA form, the CDR3 reads TGTGCCTGGAGTCGCGGTCTTACAAGGGGCAAAAACATTCAGTACTTC.

This chain joins TRBV7-9 and TRBJ2-3; D is unresolved. Germline values: CDR1 SEHNR, CDR2 FQNEAQ (reference sequence). The CDR3 loop spans 14 amino acids. The V end lost 5 bases, the J end lost 3 bases, and 12 bases lay between the germline ends. For the CDR3, the DNA is TGTGCCAGCAGCCCCCTCATCCCTACAGATACGCAGTATTTT. Translating it yields CASSPLIPTDTQYF.

This clone has only a few counts. The V call is TRBV6-5, the J call TRBJ2-7, with 7 bases fitting TRBD1. V lost 7 bases, J lost 3 bases, and 0 bases stayed unmatched. This CDR3 contains 11 residues. Per germline, CDR1 MNHEY and CDR2 SVGAGI. CDR3 loop: CASTGGYEQYF. The CDR3 DNA reads as TGTGCCAGCACAGGGGGCTACGAGCAGTACTTC.

This clone was seen just once. The V call is TRBV7-3, the J call TRBJ2-3; D may match TRBD1 or TRBD2 (6 bases each). Germline lookup yields CDR1 SGHTA and CDR2 FQGTGA. This CDR3 is 16 amino acids long. Trimming took off 5 bases at V and 3 bases at J, with 18 bases between the two ends. The CDR3 loop is CASSQGIGLATDTQYF. Written as DNA, the CDR3 is TGTGCCAGCAGCCAGGGGATTGGCCTAGCGACAGATACGCAGTATTTT.

The rearrangement links TRBV30 to TRBJ2-1; tentative D call: TRBD2 (5 bases). V lost 5 bases, J lost 5 bases, and 10 bases lay in between. Germline CDR1 reads GTSNPN; CDR2 reads SVGIG (reference sequence). CDR3 length: 12 amino acids. The CDR3 is CAWAKRDNEQFF. The CDR3 DNA follows: TGTGCCTGGGCAAAGAGGGACAATGAGCAGTTCTTC.

V gene TRBV18 combines with J gene TRBJ1-1; D is uncertain. This CDR3 comprises 12 residues. CDR1 and CDR2 from the germline V gene are KGHSH and LQKENI. V was shortened by 8 bases and J by 1 base, with 8 bases between the two germline ends. CDR3 coding DNA: TGTGCCAGCGACTCACGGAACACTGAAGCTTTCTTT. Residues: CASDSRNTEAFF.

The chain is built from TRBV5-1 and TRBJ2-2; D remains ambiguous. Trimming shortened V by 2 bases and J by 1 base, and 3 bases separated the two germline ends. The CDR3 extends over 13 amino acids. The germline gives CDR1 SGHRS, CDR2 YFSETQ. The CDR3 DNA sequence: TGCGCCAGCAGCTTCCAGAACACCGGGGAGCTGTTTTTT. Its translation is CASSFQNTGELFF.

This clone was seen just once. V gene TRBV4-2 combines with J gene TRBJ2-1; 8 bases map to TRBD1. J was trimmed by 6 bases and V by 5 bases; bases with no gene match: 9. CDR1 LGHNA and CDR2 YNFKEQ come from the germline V gene. CDR3 size: 15 residues. CDR3 region: CASSTVGDRRNEQFF. CDR3 in DNA: TGTGCCAGCAGCACCGTGGGGGACAGGCGCAATGAGCAGTTCTTC.

This chain joins TRBV2 and TRBJ1-1, with TRBD1 as a possible D gene (5 bases). Trimming took off 7 bases at V and 7 bases at J, with 16 bases between the two ends. The CDR3 totals 13 residues. Germline V lookup: CDR1 SNHLY, CDR2 FYNNEI. The CDR3 DNA is TGTGCCAGCAACAGCGGGGGTTTTAATGAAGCTTTCTTT. Translation: CASNSGGFNEAFF.

The chain couples TRBV5-1 to TRBJ1-2, with no clear D. V was shortened by 4 bases and J by 1 base, with 11 bases between the two germline ends. Germline CDR1 and CDR2: SGHRS and YFSETQ. This CDR3 comprises 14 residues. The CDR3 bases are TGCGCCAGCAGCCCCGAGGGCTTTAACTATGGCTACACCTTC. Translating gives CASSPEGFNYGYTF.

The gene calls are TRBV10-3 and TRBJ2-7; D possibly corresponds to TRBD1 (5 bases). The CDR3 length is 15 residues. V was trimmed by 10 bases and J by 4 bases, leaving 23 bases between them. CDR1 is ENHRY and CDR2 is SYGVKD in the germline V gene. CDR3 DNA: TGTGCCACCTTAGACGAGGCAGGGAAGAGGTACGAGCAGTACTTC. Translating it yields CATLDEAGKRYEQYF.

Of note for this clone: Other DNA sequences in this specimen translate into the identical CDR3. The chain recombines TRBV4-1 with TRBJ2-5; D gene uncertain. CDR1 and CDR2 (germline): MGHRA, YSYEKL. Trimming left V 2 bases short and J 4 bases short, with 11 bases between. The CDR3 consists of 14 residues. This CDR3 is CASSQSVPGETQYF. DNA for the CDR3: TGCGCCAGCAGCCAATCAGTGCCCGGAGAGACCCAGTACTTC.

As concerns this clone: This may come from a read error, since a much larger clone is one base off. The chain carries TRBV5-5 and TRBJ1-1; D unresolved. Per the germline V gene, CDR1 is SGHKS and CDR2 is YYEKEE (reference sequence). Trimming cost V 1 base and J 1 base, with 5 bases left between them. The CDR3 totals 13 residues. CDR3 bases: TGTGCCAGCAGCTTGACCAGGAACACTGAAGCTTTCTTT. Translating gives CASSLTRNTEAFF.

This chain links TRBV29-1 with TRBJ1-1, with 8 positions matching TRBD1. The V gene's germline CDR1 is SQVTM and CDR2 ANQGSEA. The ends lost 4 bases at V and 2 bases at J; junction bases unmatched: 6. This CDR3 contains 14 residues. Here the CDR3 DNA reads TGCAGCGTTGTAGAGGGGACAGGAAACACTGAAGCTTTCTTT. Encoded protein: CSVVEGTGNTEAFF.

Written as DNA, the CDR3 is TGTGCCAGCTCCCAGGGGACAGGGGATGGCTACACCTTC. Protein sequence: CASSQGTGDGYTF. The chain links TRBV18 to TRBJ1-2; TRBD1 aligns across 10 bases. CDR1 is KGHSH, CDR2 LQKENI, per germline. The CDR3 has 13 amino acids. Trimming took 6 bases from V and 6 from J; bases not matched to a gene: 4.

This sequence joins TRBV28 and TRBJ2-7; 10 bases agree with TRBD2. Germline lookup yields CDR1 MDHEN and CDR2 SYDVKM. The CDR3 spans 18 residues. V lost 4 bases to trimming and J lost 3 bases; unmatched junction nucleotides: 15. The CDR3 DNA follows: TGTGCCAGCAGTTCCCTAAAGACCCCCGGGACTAGCGACTACGAGCAGTACTTC. This encodes CASSSLKTPGTSDYEQYF.

This clone was observed a handful of times. The chain carries TRBV11-3 and TRBJ2-1; 9 positions agree with TRBD2. Germline CDR1 is SGHNT and CDR2 is YENEEA. With 1 base clipped from V and 5 bases from J, the junction kept 6 bases outside the gene matches. CDR3 length: 16 residues. CDR3 bases: TGTGCCAGCAGCTTAGGGGGGACTAGCCAGCACAATGAGCAGTTCTTC. Encoded protein: CASSLGGTSQHNEQFF.

V usage is TRBV2 and J usage is TRBJ1-5, with 8 bases fitting TRBD1. The CDR3 has 15 amino acids. V gave up 4 bases and J gave up 4 bases; unmatched junction bases: 6. Germline V gene sequence: CDR1 SNHLY, CDR2 FYNNEI. The CDR3 sequence is CASSAGRQGNQPQHF. The CDR3 DNA reads TGTGCCAGCAGTGCCGGGAGACAGGGGAATCAGCCCCAGCATTTT. Drawing the rest from reference TRBV2 and TRBJ1-5, the complete variable domain is EPEVTQTPSHQVTQMGQEVILRCVPISNHLYFYWYRQILGQKVEFLVSFYNNEISEKSEIFDDQFSVERPDGSNFTLKIRSTKLEDSAMYFCASSAGRQGNQPQHFGDGTRLSIL.

This clone occurred a few times. The chain has TRBV25-1 and TRBJ2-1; D perhaps matches TRBD2 (5 bases). Germline V gene lookup returns CDR1 MGHDK and CDR2 SYGVNS. This CDR3 contains 14 residues. V lost 8 bases to trimming and J lost 5 bases, with 16 bases between them. CDR3 in DNA: TGTGCCAGCTCTCCCCCACTAGGGCACAATGAGCAGTTCTTC. As protein: CASSPPLGHNEQFF.

This clone was observed a few times. This chain joins TRBV30 and TRBJ2-5; either TRBD1 or TRBD2 may fit D (6 bases each). Germline assignment: CDR1 GTSNPN and CDR2 SVGIG (reference sequence). Trimming took off 3 bases at V and 4 bases at J, with 15 bases between the two ends. The CDR3 has 14 amino acids. CDR3 nucleotides: TGTGCCTGGAGCCAGGGGATGGGGGGAGAGACCCAGTACTTC. As protein: CAWSQGMGGETQYF.

This rearrangement joins TRBV9 to TRBJ2-1; no clear D. The V gene lost 4 bases and the J gene lost 8 bases, with 19 bases spanning the gap. This CDR3 has 15 residues. Germline assignment: CDR1 SGDLS and CDR2 YYNGEE. CDR3 protein: CASSSHLEPTDEQFF. The CDR3 DNA reads TGTGCCAGCAGCTCACATTTGGAACCTACGGATGAGCAGTTCTTC.

V is TRBV5-1 and J is TRBJ2-3, with 7 bases matching TRBD1. CDR1 is SGHRS and CDR2 is YFSETQ in the germline V gene. V gave up 7 bases and J gave up 6 bases; unmatched junction bases: 17. The CDR3 is 16 amino acids. DNA of the CDR3: TGCGCCAGCTCATACAGGGGAGCGCTTACCGTCGATACGCAGTATTTT. This sequence encodes CASSYRGALTVDTQYF.

This chain uses TRBV4-2 with TRBJ2-1; TRBD2 matches at 7 bases. The CDR3 is 15 residues long. Germline V CDR1 and CDR2: LGHNA, YNFKEQ. The ends lost 1 base at V and 7 bases at J; junction bases unmatched: 7. The CDR3 bases are TGTGCCAGCAGCCAAGGGCGGCTAGCGGTAAATGAGCAGTTCTTC. Amino acids: CASSQGRLAVNEQFF.

The rearrangement uses TRBV11-2 and TRBJ2-3; D unclear. This CDR3 comprises 14 residues. V was shortened by 3 bases and J by 3 bases, with 10 bases between the two germline ends. The V gene's germline CDR1 is SGHAT and CDR2 FQNNGV. The DNA for the CDR3 is TGTGCCAGCAGCTTTACGGTGCAAACAGATACGCAGTATTTT. It specifies CASSFTVQTDTQYF.

The chain couples TRBV13 to TRBJ1-3; 9 bases match TRBD1. The CDR3 is 15 amino acids. In germline, CDR1 is PRHDT, CDR2 FYEKMQ (reference sequence). V lost 5 bases, J lost 0 bases, and 2 bases stayed unmatched. DNA of the CDR3: TGTGCCAGCAGCGAGACAGGGGGCTCTGGAAACACCATATATTTT. Protein product: CASSETGGSGNTIYF.

Notes on this clone: A single base separates this from a much larger clone, so it may be a read error. The rearrangement joins TRBV4-2 to TRBJ1-1; unclear D gene. The V end was cut by 3 bases, the J end by 1 base, with 6 bases between. Per the germline V gene, CDR1 is LGHNA and CDR2 is YNFKEQ. This CDR3 is built from 13 residues. In nucleotides, the CDR3 is TGTGCCAGCAGCCAGGGGTCGAACACTGAAGCTTTCTTT. This codes for CASSQGSNTEAFF.